The 9 T cell receptor beta chains given below trace back to one sample, sequenced in a study of T cells in Graves' hyperthyroidism and ophthalmopathy. RNA transcripts yielded amplified TCR beta CDR3 regions. The study used the HTBI primer set for a first-round RT-PCR of the TCR CDR3. MiXCR, applied by TCRdb to the multiplex PCR reads, yields one record per CDR3 protein. The data show 400,000 to 550,000 distinct CDR3 sequences, around an eighth seen once. Specimen: blood. These receptors originate from a woman younger than 35 with Graves' hyperthyroidism.

Ten or more counts support this clonotype. This chain uses TRBV13 with TRBJ2-7; no clear D. The CDR3 consists of 15 residues. V gave up 0 bases and J gave up 2 bases, with 11 bases separating them. Germline assignment: CDR1 PRHDT and CDR2 FYEKMQ (reference sequence). In DNA, the CDR3 is TGTGCCAGCAGCTTAGGCCGAGGAGTCGCCTACGAGCAGTACGTC. Amino acids: CASSLGRGVAYEQYV.

This clonotype has at least ten counts. This chain connects TRBV27 to TRBJ1-2; maybe TRBD1 (6 bases). Trimming shortened V by 3 bases and J by 3 bases, and 14 bases separated the two germline ends. The CDR3 runs to 15 residues. The germline CDR1 and CDR2 sequences are MNHEY and SMNVEV (reference sequence). CDR3 residues: CASSLSTGLDYGYTF. DNA for the CDR3: TGTGCCAGCAGTTTGTCAACAGGGTTGGACTATGGCTACACCTTC.

This sequence joins TRBV6-1 and TRBJ2-1, with 11 bases lining up with TRBD2. Germline CDR1 MNHNS, CDR2 SASEGT. The CDR3 length is 15 residues. With V trimmed by 2 bases and J by 9 bases, 6 bases remained unmatched. CDR3 coding DNA: TGTGCCAGCAGTGAACTAGCGGGAGGTAAGACTGAGCAGTTCTTC. Its translation: CASSELAGGKTEQFF.

CDR3 loop: CATSDRRPGNQPQHF. DNA for the CDR3: TGTGCCACCAGTGACCGCCGTCCGGGCAATCAGCCCCAGCATTTT. The V gene is TRBV24-1, the J gene TRBJ1-5; D is unresolved. The V end lost 4 bases, the J end lost 2 bases, and 11 bases lay between the germline ends. Germline CDR1 is KGHDR and CDR2 is SFDVKD. The CDR3 totals 15 residues.

In this sample, this clonotype turned up many times. The chain uses TRBV18 and TRBJ1-4; the D gene is possibly TRBD1 (6 bases). The germline gives CDR1 KGHSH, CDR2 LQKENI. The CDR3 totals 15 residues. Between the trimmed V and J ends, which lost 3 bases and 5 bases, there was a span of 13 bases. CDR3 region: CASSPRQASNEKLFF. CDR3 DNA: TGTGCCAGCTCACCTCGACAGGCGAGCAATGAAAAACTGTTTTTT.

This clonotype appeared many times. The chain combines TRBV11-3 with TRBJ2-1; 10 nucleotides match TRBD1. The junction had 7 bases not matched to a gene; V was cut back by 6 bases and J by 2 bases. The CDR3 totals 16 residues. Germline V gene data show CDR1 as SGHNT and CDR2 as YENEEA. CDR3 nucleotides: TGTGCCAGCAGGTCCGGACAGGGGGGAACCTACAATGAGCAGTTCTTC. Encoded protein: CASRSGQGGTYNEQFF.

This clonotype was seen at least ten times. V gene TRBV6-5 combines with J gene TRBJ1-2; D gene ambiguous. From germline, CDR1 is MNHEY and CDR2 SVGAGI. The CDR3 spans 14 residues. V lost 1 base to trimming and J lost 5 bases, with 11 bases between them. Here the CDR3 reads CASSYYPLRYGYTF. The CDR3, as DNA: TGTGCCAGCAGTTACTATCCTCTAAGATATGGCTACACCTTC.

Ten or more counts support this clonotype. This chain uses TRBV6-2 or TRBV6-3 with TRBJ2-7; TRBD2 matches at 11 bases. After removal of 2 bases from V and 4 bases from J, the junction contained 10 bases not matched to a gene. Germline CDR1 is MNHEY and CDR2 is SVGEGT. This CDR3 has 17 amino acids. Here the CDR3 reads CASSYSTSGRILYEQYF. CDR3 coding DNA: TGTGCCAGCAGTTACAGTACTAGCGGGAGAATCTTGTACGAGCAGTACTTC.

There are many counts of this clonotype. The V and J genes are TRBV30 and TRBJ2-1; 9 bases map to TRBD2. V was clipped by 2 bases and J by 4 bases; unmatched bases: 6. Germline V gives CDR1 GTSNPN, CDR2 SVGIG (reference sequence). The CDR3 spans 15 residues. As DNA, the CDR3 is TGTGCCTGGAGTAGGTTCCTAGCGGGGTACAATGAGCAGTTCTTC. Amino acid sequence: CAWSRFLAGYNEQFF.